Listed here are 13 T cell receptor beta chains from one sample, sequenced in a study of cytomegalovirus exposure and HLA in healthy donors. The study ran its PCR with 60 Vbeta and 13 Jbeta primers. Method: immunoSEQ multiplex PCR; TCRdb's copy keeps in-frame clones and lacks some. The data show 130,000 or so clones, 76% seen once. The material sequenced was PBMCs. These receptors all come from a man aged 40-49 years in good health and CMV-seronegative.

The chain links TRBV27 to TRBJ2-7; 9 nucleotides line up with TRBD2. CDR3 size: 14 residues. The V gene end was trimmed by 0 bases and the J gene end by 9 bases; junction bases not matched to a gene: 6. Germline V gene lookup returns CDR1 MNHEY and CDR2 SMNVEV (reference sequence). CDR3 region: CASSLSLAGYPQYF. CDR3 nucleotides: TGTGCCAGCAGTTTATCTCTAGCGGGGTATCCGCAGTACTTC.

The chain links TRBV5-4 to TRBJ2-5, with TRBD2 matching 11 bases. CDR1 and CDR2 (germline): SGHNT, YYREEE (reference sequence). V shed 4 bases and J 4 bases; nucleotides not matched to a gene: 9. The CDR3 covers 16 residues. CDR3 sequence reads: CASSLIAGGQGETQYF. The CDR3 DNA reads TGTGCCAGCAGCCTGATAGCGGGGGGGCAAGGAGAGACCCAGTACTTC.

The chain carries TRBV5-5 and TRBJ2-5, with D perhaps matching TRBD1 (6 bases). Germline V CDR1 and CDR2: SGHKS, YYEKEE (reference sequence). This CDR3 contains 14 residues. The ends were cut back, 0 bases at V and 5 bases at J, with 11 bases in the middle. The CDR3 spells CASSLEAGVETQYF. Here the CDR3 DNA reads TGTGCCAGCAGCTTGGAGGCAGGGGTGGAGACCCAGTACTTC.

V is TRBV5-1 and J is TRBJ2-3; D is unclear. The CDR3 covers 13 residues. The V and J ends lost 0 bases and 3 bases respectively, with 5 bases between them. Germline V lookup: CDR1 SGHRS, CDR2 YFSETQ. Here the CDR3 reads CASSLVQTDTQYF. CDR3 DNA: TGCGCCAGCAGCTTGGTACAGACAGATACGCAGTATTTT.

The count of this clone is one. The V and J genes are TRBV7-9 and TRBJ2-7, with 7 bases that match TRBD1. Germline assignment: CDR1 SEHNR and CDR2 FQNEAQ (reference sequence). The CDR3 loop spans 14 amino acids. Trimming took 5 bases from V and 3 from J; bases not matched to a gene: 7. Here the CDR3 DNA reads TGTGCCAGCAGCCCCGAAGGGACAGTCTACGAGCAGTACTTC. Encoded protein: CASSPEGTVYEQYF.

This clone came up a few times. J is TRBJ2-7 and V is TRBV7-9, with 10 bases aligning to TRBD1. Per the germline V gene, CDR1 is SEHNR and CDR2 is FQNEAQ (reference sequence). This CDR3 has 14 residues. With 4 bases clipped from V and 2 bases from J, the junction kept 2 bases outside the gene matches. The CDR3: CASSYGTGAYEQYF. Written as DNA, the CDR3 is TGTGCCAGCAGCTACGGGACAGGGGCCTACGAGCAGTACTTC.

The V call is TRBV11-2, the J call TRBJ2-1; 11 nucleotides agree with TRBD2. The ends lost 1 base at V and 3 bases at J; junction bases unmatched: 5. CDR1 and CDR2 from the germline V gene are SGHAT and FQNNGV. This CDR3 has 17 amino acids. The CDR3 sequence: CASSLVGLAGGYNEQFF. The CDR3 DNA reads TGTGCCAGCAGCTTAGTAGGGCTAGCGGGGGGCTACAATGAGCAGTTCTTC.

This rearrangement joins TRBV5-5 to TRBJ1-5; TRBD1 agrees at 7 bases. Losses at the gene ends were 3 bases for V and 4 bases for J; bases not matched to a gene: 7. This CDR3 has 15 residues. Germline-derived CDR1 and CDR2 are SGHKS and YYEKEE (reference sequence). CDR3 nucleotide sequence: TGTGCCAGCAGCTCTATGGGACAGAGTAATCAGCCCCAGCATTTT. Translation gives CASSSMGQSNQPQHF.

V gene TRBV20-1 combines with J gene TRBJ2-5; D gene unclear. Trimming pared 7 bases from V and 4 bases from J, leaving 10 bases between. The CDR3 extends over 11 amino acids. Germline V gene data show CDR1 as DFQATT and CDR2 as SNEGSKA (reference sequence). The CDR3 loop is CSGGVGETQYF. DNA for the CDR3: TGCAGTGGTGGAGTGGGAGAGACCCAGTACTTC.

The chain links TRBV10-3 to TRBJ2-3; 9 bases are a match to TRBD2. V dropped 7 bases and J dropped 1; count of bases not matched to a gene: 6. The CDR3 sequence is 15 residues long. Looked up from germline, CDR1 is ENHRY and CDR2 is SYGVKD. CDR3 sequence reads: CAIKAGGQGTDTQYF. CDR3 nucleotide sequence: TGTGCCATCAAAGCGGGAGGTCAGGGCACAGATACGCAGTATTTT.

Written as DNA, the CDR3 is TGTGCCAGCAGCCCCACAAGAAGGGGAACCGGGGAGCTGTTTTTT. Its protein product is CASSPTRRGTGELFF. The chain couples TRBV5-6 to TRBJ2-2, with a weak D call TRBD1 (5 bases). CDR1 SGHDT and CDR2 YYEEEE come from the germline V gene. The CDR3 extends over 15 amino acids. V lost 4 bases, J lost 5 bases, and 15 bases lay in between. The full variable domain, completed using reference TRBV5-6 and TRBJ2-2, is DAGVTQSPTHLIKTRGQQVTLRCSPKSGHDTVSWYQQALGQGPQFIFQYYEEEERQRGNFPDRFSGHQFPNYSSELNVNALLLGDSALYLCASSPTRRGTGELFFGEGSRLTVL.

The V and J genes are TRBV10-3 and TRBJ2-2; 9 nucleotides align to TRBD1. The CDR3 extends over 14 amino acids. CDR1 is ENHRY and CDR2 is SYGVKD in the germline V gene. V was clipped by 10 bases and J by 6 bases; unmatched bases: 9. CDR3: CATGQGRDSGELFF. CDR3 in DNA: TGTGCCACCGGACAGGGGCGGGATTCCGGGGAGCTGTTTTTT.

This rearrangement joins TRBV6-6 to TRBJ1-1, with 9 bases matching TRBD1. The germline V gene has CDR1 MNHNY and CDR2 SVGAGI (reference sequence). The CDR3 consists of 13 residues. Losses at the gene ends were 11 bases for V and 5 bases for J; bases not matched to a gene: 9. The CDR3 region has the DNA TGTGCCGCAAGGACAGGGGAAAGGACTGAAGCTTTCTTT. Protein sequence: CAARTGERTEAFF.